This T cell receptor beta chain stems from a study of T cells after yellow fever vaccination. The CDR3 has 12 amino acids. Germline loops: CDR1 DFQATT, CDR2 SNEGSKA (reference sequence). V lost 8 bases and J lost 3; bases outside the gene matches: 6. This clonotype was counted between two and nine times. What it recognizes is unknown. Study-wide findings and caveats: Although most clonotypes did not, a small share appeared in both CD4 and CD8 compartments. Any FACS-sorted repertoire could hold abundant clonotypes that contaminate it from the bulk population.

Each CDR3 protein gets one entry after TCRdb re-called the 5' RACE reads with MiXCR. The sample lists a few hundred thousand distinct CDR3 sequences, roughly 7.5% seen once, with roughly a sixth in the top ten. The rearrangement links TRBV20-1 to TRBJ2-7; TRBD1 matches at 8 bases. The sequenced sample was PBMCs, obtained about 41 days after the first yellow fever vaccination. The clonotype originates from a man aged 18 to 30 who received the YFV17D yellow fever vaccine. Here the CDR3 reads CSLGTGDYEQYF. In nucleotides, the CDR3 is TGCAGTCTGGGGACAGGAGACTACGAGCAGTACTTC.